These 27 T cell receptor beta chains share one sample of origin, sequenced in a study of blood T cell repertoires in COVID-19. The assay was immunoSEQ multiplex PCR, and TCRdb's table has in-frame clones only and misses some. The sample consists of about 210,000 clones, 80% of them appearing once. The sequencing input was PBMCs or T cells enriched from blood (not recorded which). The receptors here all came from a man aged 25 to 40 with acute COVID-19.

This clone was detected only a few times. CDR3 region: CASMAGDRDEQFF. In DNA form, the CDR3 reads TGTGCCAGCATGGCGGGGGATAGGGATGAGCAGTTCTTC. The chain uses TRBV2 and TRBJ2-1, with 7 bases aligning to TRBD2. V trimming: 7 bases; J trimming: 8 bases; junction bases outside the gene matches: 8. The CDR3 has 13 residues. CDR1 is SNHLY and CDR2 is FYNNEI in the germline V gene.

The gene calls are TRBV19 and TRBJ2-2; the match to TRBD2 covers 7 bases. V lost 7 bases, J lost 5 bases, and 10 bases stayed unmatched. The germline V gene has CDR1 LNHDA and CDR2 SQIVND (reference sequence). The CDR3 spans 15 residues. CDR3 DNA sequence: TGTGCCAGTAACCCCAGGGAGGGGTGGACCGGGGAGCTGTTTTTT. Its translation is CASNPREGWTGELFF.

This clone was counted only a few times. The J gene is TRBJ1-2, the V gene TRBV10-3; TRBD1 matches at 8 bases. Germline V gene data show CDR1 as ENHRY and CDR2 as SYGVKD. J was trimmed by 6 bases and V by 2 bases; bases with no gene match: 11. The CDR3 spans 16 residues. The CDR3 loop reads CAISEGRGRTLHGYTF. CDR3 DNA: TGTGCCATCAGTGAGGGCAGGGGGCGAACCCTTCATGGCTACACCTTC.

The chain joins TRBV5-1 to TRBJ1-1; 8 bases match TRBD1. CDR3 length: 16 residues. V gave up 2 bases and J gave up 0 bases; unmatched junction bases: 6. The germline V gene has CDR1 SGHRS and CDR2 YFSETQ. The CDR3 bases are TGCGCCAGCAGCTTAGAAGGGACAGGAATGAACACTGAAGCTTTCTTT. Amino acid sequence: CASSLEGTGMNTEAFF.

The chain is built from TRBV11-2 and TRBJ1-3, with D unresolved. The V end was cut by 4 bases, the J end by 0 bases, with 10 bases between. This CDR3 contains 15 residues. CDR1 and CDR2 (germline): SGHAT, FQNNGV. The CDR3 loop reads CASSSRSYSGNTIYF. The DNA for the CDR3 is TGTGCCAGCAGCTCCAGGTCTTACTCTGGAAACACCATATATTTT.

Remarks on this clone: A much larger clone lies a single base off, so this may be a read error. The chain has TRBV7-6 and TRBJ2-3; D not resolved. This CDR3 comprises 14 residues. Per the germline V gene, CDR1 is SGHVS and CDR2 is FNYEAQ. The V end was cut by 1 base, the J end by 0 bases, with 5 bases between. CDR3 loop: CASSLGPSTDTQYF. DNA of the CDR3: TGTGCCAGCAGCTTAGGGCCTAGCACAGATACGCAGTATTTT.

The chain carries TRBV5-1 and TRBJ1-4; 12 bases match TRBD1. Germline CDR1 SGHRS, CDR2 YFSETQ. CDR3 length: 16 amino acids. J gave up 3 bases and V 3 bases, and 3 bases lay outside the gene matches. The CDR3 bases are TGCGCCAGCAGCTCGGGACAGGGGGCCCCTAATGAAAAACTGTTTTTT. Translation gives CASSSGQGAPNEKLFF.

The chain recombines TRBV5-4 with TRBJ2-5, with 7 bases aligning to TRBD1. Germline values: CDR1 SGHNT, CDR2 YYREEE (reference sequence). The CDR3 contains 13 residues. J was trimmed by 2 bases and V by 4 bases; bases with no gene match: 2. The CDR3 DNA sequence: TGTGCCAGCAGCGGGACAGTGCAAGAGACCCAGTACTTC. It translates to CASSGTVQETQYF.

This rearrangement joins TRBV28 to TRBJ2-1; 9 bases line up with TRBD1. Germline-derived CDR1 and CDR2 are MDHEN and SYDVKM. The CDR3 is 20 amino acids. V was pared by 7 bases and J by 0 bases, with 19 bases of the junction left unmatched. The CDR3 DNA is TGTGCCAGCACAGGGGAAGCCGGGACAGGGAAAAAAATCTCCTACAATGAGCAGTTCTTC. Protein sequence: CASTGEAGTGKKISYNEQFF. The full variable domain, rest sourced from reference TRBV28 and TRBJ2-1, is DVKVTQSSRYLVKRTGEKVFLECVQDMDHENMFWYRQDPGLGLRLIYFSYDVKMKEKGDIPEGYSVSREKKERFSLILESASTNQTSMYLCASTGEAGTGKKISYNEQFFGPGTRLTVL.

The chain has TRBV6-6 and TRBJ2-1; D is unclear. The CDR3 runs to 13 residues. Trimming removed 6 bases from V and 7 bases from J, with 13 bases in between. Germline V CDR1 and CDR2: MNHNY, SVGAGI (reference sequence). CDR3 sequence reads: CASRESKQNEQFF. CDR3 in DNA: TGTGCCAGCAGAGAGTCTAAGCAAAATGAGCAGTTCTTC.

This chain uses TRBV19 with TRBJ2-7; tentatively, D is TRBD1 (5 bases). Germline CDR1 and CDR2: LNHDA and SQIVND (reference sequence). The CDR3 totals 14 residues. Trimming took 1 base from V and 1 from J, leaving 8 bases between them. As DNA, the CDR3 is TGTGCCAGTAGTATAGTCAAGGGGTCCTACGAGCAGTACTTC. Its translation: CASSIVKGSYEQYF.

V gene TRBV6-5 combines with J gene TRBJ1-6; TRBD1 aligns across 8 bases. V dropped 6 bases and J dropped 10; count of bases not matched to a gene: 2. The CDR3 has 12 amino acids. CDR1 is MNHEY, CDR2 SVGAGI, per germline. The CDR3 here is CASRDRDSPLHF. Written as DNA, the CDR3 is TGTGCCAGCAGGGACAGGGACTCACCCCTCCACTTT.

The genes are TRBV7-3 and TRBJ2-3; D is perhaps TRBD2 (5 bases). CDR3 length: 14 amino acids. V gave up 5 bases and J gave up 2 bases, with 11 bases separating them. The germline V gene encodes CDR1 SGHTA and CDR2 FQGTGA. The CDR3 sequence: CASSEGLTTDTQYF. The CDR3 DNA reads TGTGCCAGCAGCGAAGGACTGACCACAGATACGCAGTATTTT.

V is TRBV2 and J is TRBJ1-3, with 8 bases aligning to TRBD1. V trimming: 8 bases; J trimming: 2 bases; junction bases outside the gene matches: 2. The CDR3 covers 13 residues. Germline CDR1 is SNHLY and CDR2 is FYNNEI. CDR3 protein: CASSDRAGNTIYF. The CDR3 DNA reads TGTGCCAGCTCGGACAGGGCTGGAAACACCATATATTTT.

This CDR3 is CASSLDGGGAYEQYF. The CDR3 DNA is TGTGCCAGCAGCTTGGATGGCGGGGGGGCCTACGAGCAGTACTTC. The chain recombines TRBV5-5 with TRBJ2-7; 9 bases match TRBD2. The J segment lost 2 bases and the V segment lost 0 bases, leaving 3 bases of the junction unmatched. This CDR3 is built from 15 residues. From germline, CDR1 is SGHKS and CDR2 YYEKEE (reference sequence).

This chain links TRBV9 with TRBJ2-5, with a tentative D call TRBD1 (5 bases). The V and J ends lost 0 bases and 3 bases respectively, with 18 bases between them. CDR3 length: 17 residues. Germline V CDR1 and CDR2: SGDLS, YYNGEE. CDR3 sequence (DNA): TGTGCCAGCAGCGTAGCTCGAGACAGTCAGGGAAAAGAGACCCAGTACTTC. Translation gives CASSVARDSQGKETQYF.

The rearrangement uses TRBV10-1 and TRBJ1-2; D unclear. The CDR3 runs to 16 residues. Germline CDR1 is WNHNN and CDR2 is SYGVQD (reference sequence). V lost 0 bases, J lost 3 bases, and 14 bases lay in between. The CDR3 coding sequence is TGCGCCAGCAGTGAGTCCGTAAGGAACAGCTACTATGGCTACACCTTC. Its protein is CASSESVRNSYYGYTF.

CDR3 DNA sequence: TGTGCCAGCAGGCGCAGGGACTCTGTGTACGAGCAGTACTTC. Its protein product is CASRRRDSVYEQYF. The chain combines TRBV5-7 with TRBJ2-7; D is possibly TRBD2 (6 bases). TRBV5-7 is flagged as an ORF with uncertain function. The CDR3 extends over 14 amino acids. Trimming cost V 5 bases and J 4 bases, with 16 bases left between them.

The chain joins TRBV5-1 to TRBJ1-1; 8 bases align to TRBD1. Germline V gene sequence: CDR1 SGHRS, CDR2 YFSETQ. This CDR3 has 13 residues. Trimming cost V 7 bases and J 4 bases; bases outside gene matches: 6. CDR3 DNA sequence: TGCGCCAGCTCCAGGGGGCCGGGCACTGAAGCTTTCTTT. Its protein product is CASSRGPGTEAFF.

This chain's CDR3 is CASTGLSYNSPLHF. The CDR3 DNA reads TGCGCCAGCACAGGGCTCTCCTATAATTCACCCCTCCACTTT. This chain links TRBV10-1 with TRBJ1-6, with D perhaps matching TRBD1 (5 bases). V was trimmed by 7 bases and J by 0 bases, leaving 7 bases between them. There are 14 residues in the CDR3. Germline CDR1 WNHNN, CDR2 SYGVQD (reference sequence).

The rearrangement uses TRBV10-1 and TRBJ2-4, with TRBD2 identical over 12 bases. Germline CDR1 reads WNHNN; CDR2 reads SYGVQD (reference sequence). This CDR3 contains 20 residues. The ends lost 1 base at V and 0 bases at J; junction bases unmatched: 10. The CDR3 reads CASSECTSGGTYLAKNIQYF. The CDR3 DNA follows: TGCGCCAGCAGTGAGTGCACTAGCGGGGGGACGTACTTAGCCAAAAACATTCAGTACTTC.

This sequence joins TRBV5-1 and TRBJ1-6, with 7 bases fitting TRBD1. The CDR3 has 17 amino acids. V shed 6 bases and J 9 bases; nucleotides not matched to a gene: 18. The V gene's germline CDR1 is SGHRS and CDR2 YFSETQ. Here the CDR3 reads CASTPAPRQGEGSPLHF. CDR3 coding DNA: TGCGCCAGCACCCCGGCCCCCCGACAGGGTGAAGGTTCACCCCTCCACTTT.

V usage is TRBV28 and J usage is TRBJ1-1; D unresolved. The CDR3 contains 14 residues. Trimming left V 3 bases short and J 5 bases short, with 13 bases between. The germline gives CDR1 MDHEN, CDR2 SYDVKM. CDR3 amino acids: CASSFAGYNTEAFF. The DNA for the CDR3 is TGTGCCAGCAGTTTTGCAGGCTATAATACTGAAGCTTTCTTT.

This chain uses TRBV6-1 with TRBJ2-7; TRBD2 matches at 7 bases. CDR3 length equals 12 residues. CDR1 is MNHNS, CDR2 SASEGT, per germline. Trimming cost V 2 bases and J 6 bases; bases outside gene matches: 1. The CDR3 region has the DNA TGTGCCAGCAGTGAATGGGAGGGCGAGCAGTACTTC. It encodes CASSEWEGEQYF.

The chain carries TRBV11-2 and TRBJ2-3; a weak D match, TRBD1 (5 bases). Trimming took off 5 bases at V and 2 bases at J, with 14 bases between the two ends. The CDR3 length is 15 residues. Germline lookup yields CDR1 SGHAT and CDR2 FQNNGV. The CDR3 sequence: CASSRDSLLTDTQYF. DNA of the CDR3: TGTGCCAGCAGCCGAGACAGTTTACTCACAGATACGCAGTATTTT.

J is TRBJ1-6 and V is TRBV20-1; 7 bases are shared with TRBD1. The CDR3 extends over 14 amino acids. Per germline, CDR1 DFQATT and CDR2 SNEGSKA (reference sequence). The junction had 4 bases not matched to a gene; V was cut back by 3 bases and J by 5 bases. CDR3 nucleotide sequence: TGCAGTGCTAGTCCAGGGACAGATAATTCACCCCTCCACTTT. Encoded protein: CSASPGTDNSPLHF.

This clone appeared once. V and J are TRBV5-6 and TRBJ1-4, with D uncertain. This CDR3 is built from 14 residues. CDR1 and CDR2 from the germline V gene are SGHDT and YYEEEE. Deletions cut 0 bases from V and 8 bases from J, with 11 bases between. The CDR3 nucleotides read TGTGCCAGCAGCTTGGGGTCGGCGGTGGAAAAACTGTTTTTT. Its protein is CASSLGSAVEKLFF.